This TCR beta chain is from a study of lymphopenia after photon versus proton radiotherapy. Broader study findings: Better survival with proton therapy was suggested as possible, not demonstrated. A bigger post-nadir fall in TCR diversity correlated inversely with survival time in deceased patients. Post-nadir diversity loss with photons came from oligoclonal expansion, particularly CD8+ Temra cells. Under photons, naive T cells and diversity fell while effector/memory populations rose.

In this sample, this clone turned up once. Antigen specificity is unknown. The same CDR3 arises from other DNA sequences in this sample as well. This CDR3 is 14 amino acids long. Per germline, CDR1 SGHKS and CDR2 YYEKEE (reference sequence). V lost 0 bases to trimming and J lost 4 bases, with 11 bases between them. Sequenced by immunoSEQ multiplex PCR; TCRdb stores in-frame clones only, minus some. The repertoire holds about 25,000 clones, about nine tenths seen once, with around a fifth in the top ten. V gene TRBV5-5 combines with J gene TRBJ2-7; D remains unclear. The sequence was obtained from a middle-aged man with gastric cancer. Specimen: peripheral blood, collected from a patient treated with photon-based radiotherapy. CDR3: CASSLVGRSYEQYV. The CDR3 DNA reads TGTGCCAGCAGCTTGGTCGGCAGGTCTTACGAGCAGTACGTC.